The 16 T cell receptor beta chains below all came from one sample that was sequenced in a study of cytomegalovirus exposure and HLA in healthy donors. PCR primers comprised 60 Vbeta and 13 Jbeta primers. Libraries were prepared by immunoSEQ multiplex PCR; TCRdb keeps only in-frame clonotypes and omits some of them. The data contain about 76,000 clones, roughly 79% of them seen just once; the ten biggest clones take up under 2%. Input material: PBMCs. These receptors were taken from a woman aged 25 to 39 in good health and CMV-seronegative.

A single count supports this clone. The V and J genes are TRBV4-3 and TRBJ1-5; tentatively, D is TRBD1 (6 bases). This CDR3 contains 15 residues. Trimming shortened V by 0 bases and J by 2 bases, and 8 bases separated the two germline ends. Germline CDR1 LGHNA, CDR2 YSLEER. The DNA of the CDR3 is TGCGCCAGCAGCCAAGATCCAGGGGGCAATCAGCCCCAGCATTTT. Protein product: CASSQDPGGNQPQHF.

V gene TRBV2 combines with J gene TRBJ1-2; tentative D call: TRBD1 (6 bases). V was pared by 6 bases and J by 3 bases, with 17 bases between. The germline gives CDR1 SNHLY, CDR2 FYNNEI. The CDR3 has 15 amino acids. This CDR3 reads CASRESGAGDYGYTF. The CDR3 nucleotides read TGTGCCAGCAGGGAGTCGGGGGCGGGGGACTATGGCTACACCTTC.

The rearrangement uses TRBV9 and TRBJ2-3; 10 bases fit TRBD2. This CDR3 spans 16 amino acids. The trim removed 0 bases at V and 4 bases at J, leaving 5 bases unmatched. Looked up from germline, CDR1 is SGDLS and CDR2 is YYNGEE. The CDR3: CASSVASGSRSDTQYF. In nucleotides, the CDR3 is TGTGCCAGCAGCGTAGCTAGCGGGAGCAGGTCAGATACGCAGTATTTT.

This chain connects TRBV4-1 to TRBJ1-1, with D unresolved. The V gene's germline CDR1 is MGHRA and CDR2 YSYEKL. Deletions cut 6 bases from V and 0 bases from J, with 17 bases between. The CDR3 sequence is 16 residues long. The CDR3 reads CASRQSLGGMNTEAFF. The CDR3 nucleotides read TGCGCCAGCAGACAATCTTTGGGAGGTATGAACACTGAAGCTTTCTTT.

In its sample, this clone was seen a few times. This sequence joins TRBV11-2 and TRBJ2-5, with a possible D match to TRBD1 (5 bases). The better agreement between TRBJ2-7 and the DNA end casts doubt on the J call. The CDR3 runs to 12 residues. In germline, CDR1 is SGHAT, CDR2 FQNNGV. The CDR3 DNA reads TGTGCCAGCAGCTTAGGTAGGGGCGAGCAGTACTTC. Amino acids: CASSLGRGEQYF.

The CDR3 reads CASSLGGTLNEQFF. In DNA, the CDR3 is TGTGCCAGCAGTCTGGGAGGGACCCTCAATGAGCAGTTCTTC. The J gene is TRBJ2-1, the V gene TRBV28; 7 bases agree with TRBD2. CDR3 length: 14 residues. The junction had 7 bases not matched to a gene; V was cut back by 5 bases and J by 6 bases. Germline CDR1 is MDHEN and CDR2 is SYDVKM.

This clone was seen just once. J is TRBJ2-4 and V is TRBV6-1; no reliable D call. CDR1 is MNHNS, CDR2 SASEGT, per germline. The CDR3 is 15 amino acids. V gave up 0 bases and J gave up 0 bases, with 6 bases separating them. As DNA, the CDR3 is TGTGCCAGCAGTGAAGCGGGCCTAGCCAAAAACATTCAGTACTTC. This sequence encodes CASSEAGLAKNIQYF.

This chain links TRBV19 with TRBJ2-6; 7 positions match TRBD2. Germline CDR1 is LNHDA and CDR2 is SQIVND (reference sequence). This CDR3 is 15 amino acids long. V shed 7 bases, J shed 0 bases, and the junction held 3 bases outside the gene matches. CDR3 sequence (DNA): TGTGCCAGTAACCCGGGGGGCTCTGGGGCCAACGTCCTGACTTTC. As protein: CASNPGGSGANVLTF.

The CDR3, as DNA: TGTGCCAGCAGCTCACCCGGGACCCTCGGGAGCACTGAAGCTTTCTTT. Its protein product is CASSSPGTLGSTEAFF. V and J are TRBV5-4 and TRBJ1-1; D may be TRBD1 (5 bases). V lost 3 bases to trimming and J lost 4 bases, with 19 bases between them. Germline V gene sequence: CDR1 SGHNT, CDR2 YYREEE (reference sequence). This CDR3 has 16 amino acids.

This clone was observed a single time. An end of the junction does not agree with germline; a read error may underlie this. The rearrangement links TRBV7-9 to TRBJ2-7; 7 bases map to TRBD1. Germline values: CDR1 SEHNR, CDR2 FQNEAQ (reference sequence). The CDR3 consists of 15 residues. The CDR3 coding sequence is TGTTCCAGCAGCCCGATTCTGGGACAGACCTACGAGCAGTACTTC. Translation gives CSSSPILGQTYEQYF. Complete variable domain (other parts from reference TRBV7-9 and TRBJ2-7): DTGVSQNPRHKITKRGQNVTFRCDPISEHNRLYWYRQTLGQGPEFLTYFQNEAQLEKSRLLSDRFSAERPKGSFSTLEIQRTEQGDSAMYLCSSSPILGQTYEQYFGPGTRLTVT.

This chain connects TRBV10-3 to TRBJ2-7; D perhaps matches TRBD2 (6 bases). Trimming removed 0 bases at V and 0 bases at J, with 18 bases between. Germline V CDR1 and CDR2: ENHRY, SYGVKD. This CDR3 region has 18 residues. The DNA for the CDR3 is TGTGCCATCAGTGAGTCGGAGGGCGCACCCCCTAGCTCCTACGAGCAGTACTTC. Its protein is CAISESEGAPPSSYEQYF.

The chain couples TRBV7-3 to TRBJ2-5, with D possibly matching TRBD2 (6 bases). The CDR3 length is 16 residues. Per germline, CDR1 SGHTA and CDR2 FQGTGA. The V gene lost 6 bases and the J gene lost 5 bases, with 22 bases spanning the gap. DNA of the CDR3: TGTGCCAGCAGTCTAAACTCCGGGATTGGAGGGGAGACCCAGTACTTC. The encoded protein is CASSLNSGIGGETQYF.

This clone appeared once. The chain joins TRBV28 to TRBJ2-3; D possibly corresponds to TRBD2 (5 bases). Trimming cost V 3 bases and J 6 bases, with 10 bases left between them. The CDR3 is 13 amino acids. Germline V gene lookup returns CDR1 MDHEN and CDR2 SYDVKM. CDR3 residues: CASSFTRGDTQYF. The CDR3 nucleotides read TGTGCCAGCAGTTTTACTAGAGGGGATACGCAGTATTTT.

The chain has TRBV12-1 and TRBJ2-6; no DNA check was done on the table's D call, TRBD2. TRBV12-1 constitutes a pseudogene. The CDR3 extends over 17 amino acids. This CDR3 is CASSNSAGFSGANVLTF. The CDR3 bases are TGTGCCAGCAGCAACTCGGCGGGGTTCTCTGGGGCCAACGTCCTGACTTTC.

The chain links TRBV5-8 to TRBJ2-5, with D possibly matching TRBD2 (5 bases). The CDR3 is made up of 16 amino acids. Looked up from germline, CDR1 is SGHTS and CDR2 is YDEGEE. V gave up 4 bases and J gave up 3 bases, with 19 bases separating them. The CDR3 coding sequence is TGTGCCAGCAGCCTTGGCCCGGGAAGGATAGAAGAGACCCAGTACTTC. It encodes CASSLGPGRIEETQYF.

The V gene is TRBV7-2, the J gene TRBJ2-7; perhaps TRBD1 as D (5 bases). V shed 5 bases and J shed 2 bases, with 16 bases lying between them. CDR1 is SGHTA, CDR2 FQGNSA, per germline. CDR3 length: 15 residues. The CDR3 spells CASSPQVGLAYEQYF. CDR3 coding DNA: TGTGCCAGCAGCCCACAGGTAGGGTTGGCCTACGAGCAGTACTTC.